This TCR beta chain was documented in a study of T cell responses to AZD1222 COVID-19 vaccine. Study-wide points: Reportedly, nearly half the spike-specific TCRs target unmutated variant regions. Recipients of two AZD1222 doses showed rising Spike-specific TCR breadth and depth. Without day 14 samples, only post-peak T cell repertoires were studied.

The protocol was immunoSEQ multiplex PCR, while the TCRdb copy is restricted to in-frame clones and leaves out a portion. The sample yields 80,000 or so clones, 75% to 90% seen once. To note about this clone: Its antigen is currently unknown.

With 4 bases removed from V and 9 bases from J, the gap between germline ends came to 13 bases. The length of the CDR3 is 12 residues. Germline CDR1 SGHTA, CDR2 FQGNSA. The rearrangement uses TRBV7-2 and TRBJ2-7; D could derive from TRBD1 or TRBD2 (5 bases each). Here the sequenced sample was peripheral blood, taken 28 days after the second AZD1222 dose. This sequence originates from an adult who received the AZD1222 COVID-19 vaccine. CDR3 sequence (DNA): TGTGCCAGCAGCTCAAAGGGGAGTGGGCAGTACTTC. It encodes CASSSKGSGQYF. Full variable domain (outside the CDR3, taken from reference TRBV7-2 and TRBJ2-7): GAGVSQSPSNKVTEKGKDVELRCDPISGHTALYWYRQSLGQGLEFLIYFQGNSAPDKSGLPSDRFSAERTGGSVSTLTIQRTQQEDSAVYLCASSSKGSGQYFGPGTRLTVT.